The 14 T cell receptor beta chains reported below all come from one sample, sequenced in a study of T cell responses to AZD1222 COVID-19 vaccine. TCRdb keeps only in-frame clones here, not all; method: immunoSEQ multiplex PCR. The repertoire holds roughly 140,000 clones, with roughly 90% as singletons. Specimen: peripheral blood, collected 28 days after the second AZD1222 dose. These receptors originate from an adult who received the AZD1222 COVID-19 vaccine.

CDR3 coding DNA: TGTGCCAGTAGTCACAGAAATCAGCCCCAGCATTTT. It encodes CASSHRNQPQHF. The rearrangement uses TRBV19 and TRBJ1-5; D gene uncertain. Deletions cut 5 bases from V and 4 bases from J, with 6 bases between. The CDR3 extends over 12 amino acids. Germline CDR1 LNHDA, CDR2 SQIVND (reference sequence).

The rearrangement links TRBV10-1 to TRBJ2-1; 12 nucleotides match TRBD1. The length of the CDR3 is 16 residues. V lost 3 bases to trimming and J lost 7 bases; unmatched junction nucleotides: 7. CDR1 WNHNN and CDR2 SYGVQD come from the germline V gene (reference sequence). The CDR3: CASSDLRDRGLNEQFF. The CDR3 bases are TGCGCCAGCAGTGACCTCCGGGACAGGGGGCTAAATGAGCAGTTCTTC.

The chain couples TRBV30 to TRBJ1-5; 9 nucleotides align to TRBD1. The CDR3 runs 14 residues. Germline CDR1 and CDR2: GTSNPN and SVGIG (reference sequence). Losses at the gene ends were 2 bases for V and 7 bases for J; bases not matched to a gene: 6. The CDR3 here is CAWSQTGGRQPQHF. CDR3 nucleotide sequence: TGTGCCTGGAGTCAAACAGGGGGCAGACAGCCCCAGCATTTT.

As regards this clone: A read error may produce the germline difference seen at one junction end. CDR3 protein: CVSSQGLAVYEQYF. The CDR3 DNA is TGTGTCAGCAGCCAGGGACTAGCTGTCTACGAGCAGTACTTC. This rearrangement joins TRBV7-8 to TRBJ2-7; 9 nucleotides agree with TRBD2. Looked up from germline, CDR1 is SGHVS and CDR2 is FQNEAQ. The CDR3 sequence is 14 residues long.

The DNA of the CDR3 is TGTGCCAGCATCGGACAGGTTTTTGAAGCTTTCTTT. Amino acids: CASIGQVFEAFF. The rearrangement joins TRBV28 to TRBJ1-1, with 7 bases matching TRBD1. The CDR3 runs 12 residues. With 7 bases clipped from V and 7 bases from J, the junction kept 6 bases outside the gene matches. Germline V gene sequence: CDR1 MDHEN, CDR2 SYDVKM.

The J gene is TRBJ2-1, the V gene TRBV9; TRBD1 agrees at 7 bases. J gave up 6 bases and V 3 bases, and 15 bases lay outside the gene matches. Germline V gene lookup returns CDR1 SGDLS and CDR2 YYNGEE. The CDR3 loop spans 17 amino acids. The CDR3 region has the DNA TGTGCCAGCAGCGCGGGAACCGGGACAGTCCTTAGCAATGAGCAGTTCTTC. As protein: CASSAGTGTVLSNEQFF.

The chain recombines TRBV9 with TRBJ2-1; TRBD2 matches 14 bases. CDR3 length: 18 amino acids. Germline CDR1 and CDR2: SGDLS and YYNGEE. After removal of 4 bases from V and 0 bases from J, the junction contained 6 bases not matched to a gene. Here the CDR3 reads CASSLTGTSGSSYNEQFF. The CDR3 bases are TGTGCCAGCAGCCTAACGGGGACTAGCGGGAGCTCCTACAATGAGCAGTTCTTC.

V and J are TRBV11-1 and TRBJ1-4; D uncertain. Trimming removed 1 base from V and 7 bases from J, with 13 bases in between. Germline V lookup: CDR1 SGHAT, CDR2 FQDESV (reference sequence). CDR3 size: 15 residues. The CDR3 is CASSLVKGSGEKLFF. DNA of the CDR3: TGTGCCAGCAGCTTAGTCAAAGGAAGCGGTGAAAAACTGTTTTTT. Combining the CDR3 with reference TRBV11-1 and TRBJ1-4 gives the whole variable domain EAEVAQSPRYKITEKSQAVAFWCDPISGHATLYWYRQILGQGPELLVQFQDESVVDDSQLPKDRFSAERLKGVDSTLKIQPAELGDSAMYLCASSLVKGSGEKLFFGSGTQLSVL.

This rearrangement joins TRBV30 to TRBJ1-6; TRBD1 aligns across 7 bases. CDR3 size: 14 residues. Germline assignment: CDR1 GTSNPN and CDR2 SVGIG (reference sequence). V trimming: 3 bases; J trimming: 7 bases; junction bases outside the gene matches: 6. In nucleotides, the CDR3 is TGTGCCTGGAGGACAGGGTTCCCCAATTCACCCCTCCACTTT. It yields the protein CAWRTGFPNSPLHF. Filled out from reference TRBV30 and TRBJ1-6, the complete variable domain reads SQTIHQWPATLVQPVGSPLSLECTVEGTSNPNLYWYRQAAGRGLQLLFYSVGIGQISSEVPQNLSASRPQDRQFILSSKKLLLSDSGFYLCAWRTGFPNSPLHFGNGTRLTVT.

This chain connects TRBV25-1 to TRBJ2-2, with a weak D call TRBD1 (6 bases). V shed 4 bases and J shed 7 bases, with 13 bases lying between them. CDR1 and CDR2 (germline): MGHDK, SYGVNS. This CDR3 is built from 14 residues. CDR3 sequence reads: CASSGTQGFGELFF. CDR3 nucleotide sequence: TGTGCCAGCAGTGGGACACAGGGATTCGGGGAGCTGTTTTTT.

This clone was detected only once. The chain recombines TRBV19 with TRBJ1-2, with a possible D match to TRBD1 (5 bases). Germline CDR1 and CDR2: LNHDA and SQIVND (reference sequence). The V end lost 4 bases, the J end lost 5 bases, and 17 bases lay between the germline ends. This CDR3 spans 15 amino acids. In DNA, the CDR3 is TGTGCCAGTAGTACTACATGGGGGAACGGGTATGGCTACACCTTC. Amino acid sequence: CASSTTWGNGYGYTF.

The chain employs TRBV7-9 and TRBJ2-2; 13 bases map to TRBD2. CDR3 size: 14 residues. The germline gives CDR1 SEHNR, CDR2 FQNEAQ (reference sequence). V was clipped by 9 bases and J by 6 bases; unmatched bases: 4. The CDR3 loop reads CASDTSGRAGELFF. The CDR3 coding sequence is TGTGCCAGTGATACTAGCGGGAGGGCCGGGGAGCTGTTTTTT. Looking up the rest from reference TRBV7-9 and TRBJ2-2 gives the full variable domain: DTGVSQNPRHKITKRGQNVTFRCDPISEHNRLYWYRQTLGQGPEFLTYFQNEAQLEKSRLLSDRFSAERPKGSFSTLEIQRTEQGDSAMYLCASDTSGRAGELFFGEGSRLTVL.

This clone occurred a few times. This chain links TRBV19 with TRBJ2-6, with 7 bases fitting TRBD2. There are 15 residues in the CDR3. Germline loops: CDR1 LNHDA, CDR2 SQIVND (reference sequence). J gave up 2 bases and V 11 bases, and 9 bases lay outside the gene matches. Here the CDR3 reads CAAGAVRPGANVLTF. The CDR3 DNA reads as TGTGCCGCGGGAGCAGTAAGGCCTGGGGCCAACGTCCTGACTTTC. The whole variable domain, remainder taken from reference TRBV19 and TRBJ2-6, is DGGITQSPKYLFRKEGQNVTLSCEQNLNHDAMYWYRQDPGQGLRLIYYSQIVNDFQKGDIAEGYSVSREKKESFPLTVTSAQKNPTAFYLCAAGAVRPGANVLTFGAGSRLTVL.

The V call is TRBV12-3 or TRBV12-4, the J call TRBJ2-7; a weak D match, TRBD1 (5 bases). CDR3 length equals 12 residues. Trimming cost V 6 bases and J 4 bases, with 10 bases left between them. The CDR3 nucleotides read TGTGCCAGCAGCCGTGACAGATACGAGCAGTACTTC. This gives the protein CASSRDRYEQYF.